The 31 T cell receptor beta chains in this list originate from one sample, sequenced in a study of blood T cell repertoires in COVID-19. Data came from immunoSEQ multiplex PCR; TCRdb stores just in-frame clones and leaves some out. The repertoire holds about 230,000 clones, with 75% to 85% as singletons. Specimen: peripheral blood. The receptors here all came from a woman over 75 with COVID-19, enrolled during active disease.

The chain's CDR3 is CAISEPTLSGGTGELFF. CDR3 nucleotides: TGTGCCATCAGTGAGCCAACCCTAAGCGGGGGCACCGGGGAGCTGTTTTTT. The V and J genes are TRBV10-3 and TRBJ2-2, with 8 positions matching TRBD2. Per germline, CDR1 ENHRY and CDR2 SYGVKD. This CDR3 spans 17 amino acids. The V gene end was trimmed by 2 bases and the J gene end by 4 bases; junction bases not matched to a gene: 9.

The J gene is TRBJ1-6, the V gene TRBV5-1; D is undetermined. CDR3 length equals 15 residues. CDR1 is SGHRS, CDR2 YFSETQ, per germline. Trimming took 0 bases from V and 3 from J, leaving 7 bases between them. CDR3 protein: CASSLGQSYNSPLHF. CDR3 DNA sequence: TGCGCCAGCAGCTTGGGACAAAGCTATAATTCACCCCTCCACTTT.

The chain uses TRBV5-4 and TRBJ2-1; 12 bases map to TRBD2. This CDR3 region has 15 residues. With 4 bases clipped from V and 8 bases from J, the junction kept 7 bases outside the gene matches. Germline-derived CDR1 and CDR2 are SGHNT and YYREEE (reference sequence). The CDR3 reads CASSPTSGGYDEQFF. In DNA form, the CDR3 reads TGTGCCAGCAGCCCCACTAGCGGGGGGTACGATGAGCAGTTCTTC.

The chain couples TRBV6-5 to TRBJ1-1; possibly TRBD1 for D (5 bases). The germline CDR1 and CDR2 sequences are MNHEY and SVGAGI. This CDR3 contains 15 residues. Deletions cut 8 bases from V and 1 base from J, with 17 bases between. This chain's CDR3 is CASSRGDFRNTEAFF. The DNA for the CDR3 is TGTGCCAGCTCACGGGGGGATTTTAGGAACACTGAAGCTTTCTTT.

The chain uses TRBV6-5 and TRBJ1-5; unclear D gene. V shed 6 bases and J shed 2 bases, with 14 bases lying between them. Per the germline V gene, CDR1 is MNHEY and CDR2 is SVGAGI. This CDR3 comprises 15 residues. The CDR3 bases are TGTGCCAGCAGCCGGGTCGGGGATGGCAATCAGCCCCAGCATTTT. It is translated as CASSRVGDGNQPQHF.

The chain is built from TRBV6-5 and TRBJ2-2; D perhaps matches TRBD1 (5 bases). Trimming cost V 2 bases and J 1 base, with 8 bases left between them. CDR1 MNHEY and CDR2 SVGAGI come from the germline V gene. The CDR3 contains 15 residues. CDR3 in DNA: TGTGCCAGCAGTTACCGCCAGGGGAACACCGGGGAGCTGTTTTTT. It yields the protein CASSYRQGNTGELFF.

The rearrangement joins TRBV11-1 to TRBJ2-3, with 7 positions matching TRBD1. The CDR3 spans 15 residues. With 1 base clipped from V and 4 bases from J, the junction kept 5 bases outside the gene matches. Germline V CDR1 and CDR2: SGHAT, FQDESV (reference sequence). The CDR3 region is CASSLVGQGADTQYF. The CDR3, as DNA: TGTGCCAGCAGCTTAGTAGGCCAGGGGGCAGATACGCAGTATTTT.

This clone has more than one count but fewer than ten. The V and J genes are TRBV4-1 and TRBJ1-1; TRBD1 agrees at 7 bases. Per germline, CDR1 MGHRA and CDR2 YSYEKL. V was pared by 2 bases and J by 6 bases, with 9 bases of the junction left unmatched. The CDR3 is made up of 15 amino acids. The CDR3 DNA sequence: TGCGCCAGCAGCCAACCAGACAGGGTAGTCCCTGAAGCTTTCTTT. Translated: CASSQPDRVVPEAFF.

This clone was seen just once. The chain links TRBV6-1 to TRBJ2-5; D is unresolved. This CDR3 spans 15 amino acids. Germline V gives CDR1 MNHNS, CDR2 SASEGT. V was pared by 1 base and J by 7 bases, with 16 bases between. CDR3 amino acids: CASSEEDVGLWTQYF. The CDR3 nucleotides are TGTGCCAGCAGTGAAGAAGATGTGGGCCTGTGGACCCAGTACTTC.

The J gene is TRBJ1-5, the V gene TRBV30; no clear D. The CDR3 is made up of 14 amino acids. Deletions cut 0 bases from V and 3 bases from J, with 9 bases between. Germline CDR1 reads GTSNPN; CDR2 reads SVGIG (reference sequence). The CDR3 here is CAWSVNSYNQPQHF. The CDR3 bases are TGTGCCTGGAGTGTCAACAGCTACAATCAGCCCCAGCATTTT.

The J gene is TRBJ2-3, the V gene TRBV5-1; a weak D match, TRBD2 (5 bases). The CDR3 loop spans 15 amino acids. Germline V gene data show CDR1 as SGHRS and CDR2 as YFSETQ. V was cut by 4 bases and J by 1 base, with 13 bases left in between. CDR3 protein: CASSRLERGTDTQYF. DNA for the CDR3: TGCGCCAGCAGCCGCTTAGAGAGGGGCACAGATACGCAGTATTTT.

There are a few counts of this clone. The CDR3 is CASSEGGYGYTF. In DNA form, the CDR3 reads TGTGCCAGCAGTGAAGGGGGCTATGGCTACACCTTC. This chain joins TRBV28 and TRBJ1-2, with a tentative D call TRBD1 (6 bases). The CDR3 totals 12 residues. Germline V gene data show CDR1 as MDHEN and CDR2 as SYDVKM. The ends were cut back, 5 bases at V and 4 bases at J, with 8 bases in the middle.

The rearrangement joins TRBV5-1 to TRBJ2-3; 14 nucleotides agree with TRBD2. CDR1 SGHRS and CDR2 YFSETQ come from the germline V gene. CDR3 length equals 18 residues. J gave up 0 bases and V 3 bases, and 6 bases lay outside the gene matches. In DNA, the CDR3 is TGCGCCAGCAGCTCCGGGACTAGCGGGAGTATAAGCACAGATACGCAGTATTTT. As protein: CASSSGTSGSISTDTQYF.

The table lists this clone with a count of one. The chain carries TRBV5-1 and TRBJ2-7; the D gene is possibly TRBD2 (7 bases). V was clipped by 4 bases and J by 7 bases, with 18 bases between them. The length of the CDR3 is 14 residues. Germline-derived CDR1 and CDR2 are SGHRS and YFSETQ. The CDR3 protein is CASSPRGRGGEQYF. The CDR3 DNA is TGCGCCAGCAGCCCGCGGGGCAGGGGAGGGGAGCAGTACTTC. The entire variable domain, with the rest obtained from reference TRBV5-1 and TRBJ2-7, is as follows: KAGVTQTPRYLIKTRGQQVTLSCSPISGHRSVSWYQQTPGQGLQFLFEYFSETQRNKGNFPGRFSGRQFSNSRSEMNVSTLELGDSALYLCASSPRGRGGEQYFGPGTRLTVT.

The rearrangement uses TRBV5-1 and TRBJ2-1; possible D gene TRBD1, 5 bases. V was shortened by 2 bases and J by 3 bases, with 12 bases between the two germline ends. From germline, CDR1 is SGHRS and CDR2 YFSETQ. This CDR3 spans 15 amino acids. The CDR3 here is CASSFLTRDYNEQFF. CDR3 in DNA: TGCGCCAGCAGCTTCCTAACCAGGGACTACAATGAGCAGTTCTTC. The variable domain in full, with the rest retrieved from reference TRBV5-1 and TRBJ2-1, is KAGVTQTPRYLIKTRGQQVTLSCSPISGHRSVSWYQQTPGQGLQFLFEYFSETQRNKGNFPGRFSGRQFSNSRSEMNVSTLELGDSALYLCASSFLTRDYNEQFFGPGTRLTVL.

This clone occurred a few times. This chain joins TRBV12-3 or TRBV12-4 and TRBJ1-5, with D perhaps TRBD1 (6 bases). Trimming pared 5 bases from V and 7 bases from J, leaving 12 bases between. The CDR3 is 13 residues long. In nucleotides, the CDR3 is TGTGCCAGCAGTCCCAACAGGGAACAGCCCCAGCATTTT. Its protein product is CASSPNREQPQHF.

V gene TRBV18 combines with J gene TRBJ2-1; tentatively, D is TRBD1 (5 bases). V was shortened by 3 bases and J by 4 bases, with 13 bases between the two germline ends. Germline-derived CDR1 and CDR2 are KGHSH and LQKENI. There are 15 residues in the CDR3. The CDR3 coding sequence is TGTGCCAGCTCACCGAGGAAGACAGCTTACAATGAGCAGTTCTTC. As protein: CASSPRKTAYNEQFF.

This clone turned up a few times. The chain uses TRBV24-1 and TRBJ2-1; perhaps TRBD2 as D (5 bases). The CDR3 has 12 amino acids. V gave up 3 bases and J gave up 12 bases, with 11 bases separating them. Per the germline V gene, CDR1 is KGHDR and CDR2 is SFDVKD. The CDR3 region has the DNA TGTGCCACCAGTGATGGGGAGCGGCCGCAGTTCTTC. This sequence encodes CATSDGERPQFF.

V usage is TRBV18 and J usage is TRBJ1-1; TRBD1 might be the D (6 bases). The germline CDR1 and CDR2 sequences are KGHSH and LQKENI. V lost 0 bases and J lost 5, with 13 bases in between. The CDR3 loop spans 15 amino acids. CDR3 DNA: TGTGCCAGCTCACCACCGGGGACAAGAAGAACTGAAGCTTTCTTT. As protein: CASSPPGTRRTEAFF.

The rearrangement joins TRBV5-1 to TRBJ1-2, with TRBD1 identical over 7 bases. Germline loops: CDR1 SGHRS, CDR2 YFSETQ. Trimming cost V 5 bases and J 5 bases; bases outside gene matches: 9. The CDR3 is 14 amino acids. The CDR3 protein is CASRRDRVVYGYTF. The CDR3 DNA sequence: TGCGCCAGCAGACGCGACAGGGTAGTATATGGCTACACCTTC.

This chain joins TRBV3-1 (or the pseudogene TRBV3-2) and TRBJ1-2; TRBD1 is a possible D gene (6 bases). V was cut by 0 bases and J by 5 bases, with 16 bases left in between. This CDR3 region has 16 residues. CDR1 LGHDT and CDR2 YNNKEL come from the germline V gene (reference sequence). The CDR3 loop reads CASSQEGYRDIYGYTF. In nucleotides, the CDR3 is TGTGCCAGCAGCCAAGAAGGGTACAGGGATATTTATGGCTACACCTTC.

The genes are TRBV5-1 and TRBJ1-5; tentative D call: TRBD1 (6 bases). Trimming took off 5 bases at V and 7 bases at J, with 19 bases between the two ends. The germline V gene has CDR1 SGHRS and CDR2 YFSETQ. This CDR3 comprises 15 residues. The CDR3 is CASSPTSGASQPQHF. The CDR3 DNA sequence: TGCGCCAGCAGTCCTACATCAGGGGCCTCCCAGCCCCAGCATTTT.

This clone was seen once. This chain links TRBV7-3 with TRBJ2-3; D gene uncertain. Trimming pared 5 bases from V and 0 bases from J, leaving 12 bases between. The CDR3 has 15 amino acids. Germline lookup yields CDR1 SGHTA and CDR2 FQGTGA. The CDR3, as DNA: TGTGCCAGCAGCCCTTTTCGCGGAAGCACAGATACGCAGTATTTT. It specifies CASSPFRGSTDTQYF.

The J gene is TRBJ2-7, the V gene TRBV14, with a tentative D call TRBD1 (6 bases). The germline V gene encodes CDR1 SGHDN and CDR2 FVKESK. The CDR3 runs to 16 residues. Between the trimmed V and J ends, which lost 0 bases and 3 bases, there was a span of 15 bases. The CDR3 DNA reads TGTGCCAGCAGCCAAGATGGACAGCTACCGAACTACGAGCAGTACTTC. This translates into CASSQDGQLPNYEQYF.

The V call is TRBV30, the J call TRBJ2-7; TRBD2 agrees at 12 bases. The germline CDR1 and CDR2 sequences are GTSNPN and SVGIG (reference sequence). With V trimmed by 3 bases and J by 2 bases, 2 bases remained unmatched. The CDR3 sequence is 14 residues long. CDR3 protein: CAWRLAGGTYEQYF. CDR3 DNA sequence: TGTGCCTGGAGACTAGCGGGAGGAACCTACGAGCAGTACTTC.

The CDR3 bases are TGTGCCAGTAGCCCAAGGGTTGGACAGGGGAACATTCAGTACTTC. Residues: CASSPRVGQGNIQYF. The rearrangement links TRBV19 to TRBJ2-4; 9 nucleotides agree with TRBD1. The germline gives CDR1 LNHDA, CDR2 SQIVND (reference sequence). The CDR3 totals 15 residues. The junction had 10 bases not matched to a gene; V was cut back by 6 bases and J by 7 bases. The full variable domain, with the rest looked up from reference TRBV19 and TRBJ2-4, is DGGITQSPKYLFRKEGQNVTLSCEQNLNHDAMYWYRQDPGQGLRLIYYSQIVNDFQKGDIAEGYSVSREKKESFPLTVTSAQKNPTAFYLCASSPRVGQGNIQYFGAGTRLSVL.

The chain couples TRBV5-1 to TRBJ2-1; 9 positions agree with TRBD1. J was trimmed by 5 bases and V by 4 bases; bases with no gene match: 10. The germline V gene has CDR1 SGHRS and CDR2 YFSETQ. This CDR3 region has 16 residues. The CDR3 reads CASSETGTGWDNEQFF. Here the CDR3 DNA reads TGCGCCAGCAGCGAGACCGGGACAGGGTGGGACAATGAGCAGTTCTTC.

This clone was recorded a few times. The V gene is TRBV2, the J gene TRBJ1-5; D ambiguous. Trimming took 3 bases from V and 4 from J, leaving 10 bases between them. CDR1 and CDR2 from the germline V gene are SNHLY and FYNNEI. The CDR3 consists of 14 residues. The CDR3 DNA is TGTGCCAGCAGTGACATTACAGCAAATCAGCCCCAGCATTTT. It encodes CASSDITANQPQHF.

The chain links TRBV5-1 to TRBJ1-1; 7 bases line up with TRBD1. The CDR3 contains 15 residues. Germline values: CDR1 SGHRS, CDR2 YFSETQ. Trimming cost V 3 bases and J 0 bases; bases outside gene matches: 5. CDR3 protein: CASSWGQTMNTEAFF. The CDR3 nucleotides read TGCGCCAGCAGCTGGGGACAGACCATGAACACTGAAGCTTTCTTT.

V is TRBV15 and J is TRBJ2-5; 14 nucleotides agree with TRBD2. After removal of 2 bases from V and 4 bases from J, the junction contained 6 bases not matched to a gene. The germline gives CDR1 LNHNV, CDR2 YYDKDF (reference sequence). The CDR3 has 17 amino acids. CDR3 nucleotide sequence: TGTGCCACCAGCAGACCCGGGACTAGCGGGAGTGGAGAGACCCAGTACTTC. Translated: CATSRPGTSGSGETQYF.

This chain joins TRBV21-1 and TRBJ2-6; TRBD1 is taken as the D call from the table, unchecked against the DNA. TRBV21-1 is flagged as a pseudogene. This CDR3 has 18 residues. Here the CDR3 DNA reads TGTGCCAGCAGCAAACGGGGACACACTCCCTCTGGGGCCAACGTCCTGACTTTC. This translates into CASSKRGHTPSGANVLTF.